This entry is about one T cell receptor beta chain. Trimming took off 6 bases at V and 3 bases at J, with 15 bases between the two ends. The V gene's germline CDR1 is MNHEY and CDR2 SVGAGI. The CDR3 runs to 14 residues. TCRdb keeps only in-frame clones here, not all; method: immunoSEQ multiplex PCR. Of 82,000 or so clones in the sample, 95% were seen once. This sample stems from a study of cytomegalovirus exposure and HLA in healthy donors. The chain couples TRBV6-5 to TRBJ2-7, with D maybe TRBD1 (6 bases). Sample: PBMCs. The sequence was obtained from a young woman in good health and CMV-seronegative. CDR3 DNA: TGTGCCAGCAGATGGGGGCAAGGCCGCTACGAGCAGTACTTC. It encodes CASRWGQGRYEQYF.